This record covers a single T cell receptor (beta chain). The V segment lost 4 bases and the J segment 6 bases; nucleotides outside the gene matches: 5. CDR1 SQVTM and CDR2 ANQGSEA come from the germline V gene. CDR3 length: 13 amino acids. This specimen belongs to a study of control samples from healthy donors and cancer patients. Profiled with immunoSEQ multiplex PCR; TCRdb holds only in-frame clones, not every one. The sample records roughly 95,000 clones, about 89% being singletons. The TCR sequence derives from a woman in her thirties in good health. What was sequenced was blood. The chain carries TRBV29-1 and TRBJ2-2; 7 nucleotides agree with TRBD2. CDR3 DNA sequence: TGCAGCGTTGCCACTAGCGAGGCCGGGGAGCTGTTTTTT. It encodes CSVATSEAGELFF.